The 26 T cell receptor beta chains in this list originate from one sample, sequenced in a study of glioma-infiltrating T cells. Using RNA template, CDR3s of TCR alpha and beta were amplified with iRepertoire arm-PCR. TCRdb fed the multiplex PCR reads into MiXCR, producing one record per CDR3 protein. The data hold about 93,000 distinct CDR3 sequences, with roughly 39% observed a single time. The sample taken for sequencing was glioma tissue, nonneoplastic brain tissue, or PBMCs (not recorded which). Source of these receptors: a human donor with low-grade glioma or glioblastoma, undergoing nonglioma brain surgery, or in good health (not recorded which).

A remark on this clonotype: A much larger clone sits a single nucleotide away, making a read error possible. CDR3 sequence reads: CASSPRDRRVEKLFF. CDR3 coding DNA: TGTGCCAGCTCACCGCGGGACAGGAGAGTGGAAAAACTGTTTTTT. V and J are TRBV18 and TRBJ1-4; 8 bases match TRBD1. The CDR3 contains 15 residues. Losses at the gene ends were 3 bases for V and 8 bases for J; bases not matched to a gene: 8. Germline lookup yields CDR1 KGHSH and CDR2 LQKENI.

The table lists this clonotype with many counts. The chain carries TRBV29-1 and TRBJ1-1; the D gene is possibly TRBD1 (5 bases). Germline V lookup: CDR1 SQVTM, CDR2 ANQGSEA. The CDR3 runs to 14 residues. V was cut by 7 bases and J by 2 bases, with 17 bases left in between. This CDR3 is CSAQPGPRNTEAFF. DNA of the CDR3: TGCAGCGCGCAACCGGGACCTCGAAACACTGAAGCTTTCTTT.

At least ten counts were recorded for this clonotype. The chain employs TRBV29-1 and TRBJ1-1, with D maybe TRBD1 (5 bases). The CDR3 totals 14 residues. In germline, CDR1 is SQVTM, CDR2 ANQGSEA. The V end lost 7 bases, the J end lost 2 bases, and 17 bases lay between the germline ends. CDR3 sequence (DNA): TGCAGCGGAACAGGAATACACCGAAACACTGAAGCTTTCTTT. Residues: CSGTGIHRNTEAFF. Drawing the rest from reference TRBV29-1 and TRBJ1-1, the complete variable domain is SAVISQKPSRDICQRGTSLTIQCQVDSQVTMMFWYRQQPGQSLTLIATANQGSEATYESGFVIDKFPISRPNLTFSTLTVSNMSPEDSSIYLCSGTGIHRNTEAFFGQGTRLTVV.

Many counts were recorded for this clonotype. The V and J genes are TRBV18 and TRBJ1-3; possibly TRBD1 for D (6 bases). The germline gives CDR1 KGHSH, CDR2 LQKENI. The V end was cut by 7 bases, the J end by 0 bases, with 7 bases between. The CDR3 is 13 amino acids. This CDR3 is CASWTDSGNTIYF. The CDR3, as DNA: TGTGCCAGCTGGACAGACTCTGGAAACACCATATATTTT.

The rearrangement joins TRBV5-1 to TRBJ2-7, with TRBD1 matching over 8 bases. Germline V gene sequence: CDR1 SGHRS, CDR2 YFSETQ. J lost 7 bases, V lost 0 bases, and 6 bases had no gene match. The CDR3 extends over 14 amino acids. Here the CDR3 reads CASSLGQGPGEQYF. CDR3 nucleotides: TGCGCCAGCAGCTTGGGACAGGGGCCAGGTGAGCAGTACTTC.

Comments on this clonotype: With a much larger clone just one base away, this may be a read error. The V and J genes are TRBV29-1 and TRBJ2-3, with a weak D call TRBD1 (6 bases). Germline V gene lookup returns CDR1 SQVTM and CDR2 ANQGSEA. V lost 8 bases and J 6 bases, leaving 15 bases between the germline ends. CDR3 length equals 12 residues. The CDR3 coding sequence is TGCAGCTTTGGCAGGGGAGCCGATACGCAGTATTTT. Translated: CSFGRGADTQYF.

This clonotype has ten or more counts. J is TRBJ1-1 and V is TRBV20-1, with 8 bases fitting TRBD1. Trimming cost V 2 bases and J 0 bases; bases outside gene matches: 5. CDR3 length: 15 residues. The germline CDR1 and CDR2 sequences are DFQATT and SNEGSKA (reference sequence). The CDR3: CSARQGARMNTEAFF. CDR3 DNA sequence: TGCAGTGCTAGACAGGGGGCAAGAATGAACACTGAAGCTTTCTTT.

This clonotype was seen repeatedly, ten times or more. This chain connects TRBV11-3 to TRBJ1-2, with 8 bases that match TRBD1. Germline lookup yields CDR1 SGHNT and CDR2 YENEEA. The CDR3 sequence is 14 residues long. The V and J ends lost 5 bases and 0 bases, in that order; junction bases with no gene match: 2. CDR3 bases: TGTGCCAGCAGCACGGACAGGGCTAACTATGGCTACACCTTC. Protein product: CASSTDRANYGYTF.

The chain uses TRBV3-1 and TRBJ1-1; D may be TRBD1 (6 bases). CDR1 is LGHDT and CDR2 is YNNKEL in the germline V gene (reference sequence). V lost 3 bases to trimming and J lost 7 bases, with 18 bases between them. CDR3 length: 15 amino acids. CDR3 region: CASSHRTAQKDEAFF. CDR3 bases: TGTGCCAGCAGCCACAGGACAGCCCAAAAGGATGAAGCTTTCTTT.

In regard to this clonotype: A read error may explain this, as a much larger clone is one base away. This chain connects TRBV12-3 or TRBV12-4 to TRBJ2-7; 8 nucleotides line up with TRBD2. The CDR3 loop spans 14 amino acids. Germline trimming cut 7 bases from V and 2 bases from J; bases unmatched to any gene: 7. The CDR3 here is CASMVSGSPYEQYF. The CDR3 bases are TGTGCCAGCATGGTGAGCGGGAGTCCCTACGAGCAGTACTTC.

Points on this clonotype: Mismatch with germline at one junction end may stem from a read error. The genes are TRBV4-1 and TRBJ2-1; maybe TRBD2 (6 bases). CDR3 length: 14 amino acids. From germline, CDR1 is MGHRA and CDR2 YSYEKL. DNA of the CDR3: TGCCCCACAGGCCCCGAGGGAGGATACAATGCGCAGGTCTTC. Protein product: CPTGPEGGYNAQVF.

The rearrangement uses TRBV10-3 and TRBJ2-7, with D hard to call. The length of the CDR3 is 11 residues. Germline CDR1 and CDR2: ENHRY and SYGVKD. The CDR3 loop reads CPLSASGEQYF. CDR3 nucleotide sequence: TGTCCCCTCAGTGCGTCGGGTGAGCAGTACTTC.

The V gene is TRBV28, the J gene TRBJ1-2, with 7 bases fitting TRBD1. Germline CDR1 is MDHEN and CDR2 is SYDVKM. The length of the CDR3 is 15 residues. V was clipped by 6 bases and J by 5 bases; unmatched bases: 12. The CDR3 DNA follows: TGTGCCAGCAGCCGTCCTCGGACAGGAGATTATGGCTACACCTTC. This encodes CASSRPRTGDYGYTF.

This sequence joins TRBV30 and TRBJ1-1, with 8 nucleotides matching TRBD1. Trimming removed 6 bases from V and 1 base from J; junction bases left unmatched: 4. This CDR3 region has 13 residues. Germline CDR1 and CDR2: GTSNPN and SVGIG (reference sequence). Written as DNA, the CDR3 is TGTGCCTGCAATCAGGGGGCGAACACTGAAGCTTTCTTT. Protein product: CACNQGANTEAFF.

To note about this clonotype: A much larger clone is a single base away; this may be a read error. The CDR3 sequence is CASSWGRESTKAFF. CDR3 bases: TGTGCCAGCAGCTGGGGACGGGAGAGCACTAAAGCTTTCTTT. This chain joins TRBV7-2 and TRBJ1-1; maybe TRBD1 (5 bases). Germline CDR1 and CDR2: SGHTA and FQGNSA. The CDR3 is 14 amino acids.

Only one count was recorded for this clonotype. This CDR3 is missing its conserved last phenylalanine or tryptophan, likely due to a read error. The chain combines TRBV9 with TRBJ1-1; 8 bases line up with TRBD1. Germline V gene sequence: CDR1 SGDLS, CDR2 YYNGEE. V lost 4 bases, J lost 6 bases, and 11 bases stayed unmatched. The CDR3 runs to 15 residues. The chain's CDR3 is CASSPSRGLSPEAFS. CDR3 DNA: TGTGCCAGCAGCCCCAGCAGGGGGCTTTCTCCTGAAGCTTTCTCT.

About this clonotype: One end of the junction varies from germline; a read error may be responsible. CDR3 nucleotides: TGTTCCAGCAGCTTAGGTACTGCAAACTCCTACGAGCAGTACTTC. Its protein product is CSSSLGTANSYEQYF. V and J are TRBV7-2 and TRBJ2-7; no firm D call. Germline assignment: CDR1 SGHTA and CDR2 FQGNSA. The CDR3 totals 15 residues.

There are many counts of this clonotype. This chain joins TRBV14 and TRBJ2-5; 11 bases agree with TRBD1. The CDR3 is 15 residues long. After removal of 3 bases from V and 1 base from J, the junction contained 1 base not matched to a gene. In germline, CDR1 is SGHDN, CDR2 FVKESK. The CDR3 sequence is CASSQDRGLQETQYF. DNA of the CDR3: TGTGCCAGCAGCCAGGACAGGGGGCTCCAAGAGACCCAGTACTTC. The full variable domain, rest sourced from reference TRBV14 and TRBJ2-5, is EAGVTQFPSHSVIEKGQTVTLRCDPISGHDNLYWYRRVMGKEIKFLLHFVKESKQDESGMPNNRFLAERTGGTYSTLKVQPAELEDSGVYFCASSQDRGLQETQYFGPGTRLLVL.

Points on this clonotype: The final CDR3 position lacks the conserved phenylalanine or tryptophan, pointing to a likely read error. The gene calls are TRBV20-1 and TRBJ2-1; 7 bases map to TRBD2. This CDR3 is built from 14 residues. From germline, CDR1 is DFQATT and CDR2 SNEGSKA (reference sequence). CDR3 protein: CSARDLTSRNAQFL. As DNA, the CDR3 is TGCAGTGCTAGAGATCTGACTAGCCGCAATGCGCAGTTCCTC.

This clonotype was seen ten or more times. The genes are TRBV4-1 and TRBJ2-3, with D perhaps assigned TRBD1 or TRBD2 (5 bases each). Germline-derived CDR1 and CDR2 are MGHRA and YSYEKL. This CDR3 contains 18 residues. V was cut by 1 base and J by 2 bases, with 19 bases left in between. This CDR3 reads CASSQGSGRNTITDTQYF. CDR3 bases: TGCGCCAGCAGCCAAGGGTCGGGACGGAATACCATCACAGATACGCAGTATTTT.

For this clonotype: One junction end does not reproduce the germline sequence, and a read error may be involved. The CDR3 coding sequence is TGTGCCAGCAGCCTTACAGCTCCGAACACCAGGGAGCTGTTTTTT. Translation: CASSLTAPNTRELFF. This chain links TRBV11-2 with TRBJ2-2; no reliable D call. Germline V lookup: CDR1 SGHAT, CDR2 FQNNGV. This CDR3 comprises 15 residues.

Comments on this clonotype: A much more abundant neighbour one base away suggests this may be a read error. CDR3: CASSEGPVGNQPQHF. In DNA form, the CDR3 reads TGTGCCAGCAGCGAAGGACCGGTGGGCAATCAGCCCCAGCATTTT. The chain has TRBV5-6 and TRBJ1-5, with D uncertain. Trimming removed 4 bases at V and 2 bases at J, with 13 bases between. This CDR3 spans 15 amino acids. Germline V gene sequence: CDR1 SGHDT, CDR2 YYEEEE.

Many counts were recorded for this clonotype. V and J are TRBV5-4 and TRBJ2-5; D is possibly TRBD1 (6 bases). The V end was cut by 4 bases, the J end by 3 bases, with 7 bases between. The V gene's germline CDR1 is SGHNT and CDR2 YYREEE (reference sequence). There are 12 residues in the CDR3. Written as DNA, the CDR3 is TGTGCCAGCAGCCGGGACAAAGAGACCCAGTACTTC. This translates into CASSRDKETQYF.

This clonotype was recorded once. The chain links TRBV4-1 to TRBJ2-7; 8 bases agree with TRBD2. The germline V gene encodes CDR1 MGHRA and CDR2 YSYEKL. The CDR3 is 15 residues long. J gave up 2 bases and V 2 bases, and 5 bases lay outside the gene matches. CDR3 sequence: CASSQKLAETYEQYF. In nucleotides, the CDR3 is TGCGCCAGCAGCCAAAAACTAGCGGAGACCTACGAGCAGTACTTC.

At least ten counts were recorded for this clonotype. The V gene is TRBV7-9, the J gene TRBJ2-7; D unresolved. CDR3 length: 11 amino acids. Trimming removed 7 bases at V and 7 bases at J, with 11 bases between. Germline V lookup: CDR1 SEHNR, CDR2 FQNEAQ (reference sequence). The CDR3 coding sequence is TGTGCCAGCACCTCTAGTGGGGAGCAGTACTTC. This codes for CASTSSGEQYF. Variable domain in full (rest from reference TRBV7-9 and TRBJ2-7): DTGVSQNPRHKITKRGQNVTFRCDPISEHNRLYWYRQTLGQGPEFLTYFQNEAQLEKSRLLSDRFSAERPKGSFSTLEIQRTEQGDSAMYLCASTSSGEQYFGPGTRLTVT.

This clonotype was picked up many times. The V gene is TRBV27, the J gene TRBJ1-1, with D possibly being TRBD1 (6 bases). CDR1 MNHEY and CDR2 SMNVEV come from the germline V gene (reference sequence). The CDR3 runs to 14 residues. The V and J ends lost 6 bases and 4 bases respectively, with 15 bases between them. The CDR3 sequence: CASSRDTGGTEAFF. The DNA for the CDR3 is TGTGCCAGCAGCAGGGACACGGGAGGCACTGAAGCTTTCTTT.